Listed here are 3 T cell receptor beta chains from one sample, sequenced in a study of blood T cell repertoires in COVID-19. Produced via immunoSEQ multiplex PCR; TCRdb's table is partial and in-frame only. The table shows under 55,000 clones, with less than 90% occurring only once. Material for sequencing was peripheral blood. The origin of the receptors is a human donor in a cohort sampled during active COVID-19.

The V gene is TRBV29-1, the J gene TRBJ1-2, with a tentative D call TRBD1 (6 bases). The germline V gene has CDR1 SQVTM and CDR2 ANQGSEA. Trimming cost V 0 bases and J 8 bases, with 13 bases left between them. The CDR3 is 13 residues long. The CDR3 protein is CSVEDGGARGYTF. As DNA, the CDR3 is TGCAGCGTTGAAGATGGGGGGGCGCGGGGCTACACCTTC.

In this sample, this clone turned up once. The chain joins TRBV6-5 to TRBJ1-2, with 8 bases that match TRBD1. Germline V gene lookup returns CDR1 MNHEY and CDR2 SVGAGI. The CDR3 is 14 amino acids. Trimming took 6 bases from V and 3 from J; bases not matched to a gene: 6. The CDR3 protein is CASSPGTGYYGYTF. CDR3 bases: TGTGCCAGCAGCCCCGGGACAGGTTACTATGGCTACACCTTC.

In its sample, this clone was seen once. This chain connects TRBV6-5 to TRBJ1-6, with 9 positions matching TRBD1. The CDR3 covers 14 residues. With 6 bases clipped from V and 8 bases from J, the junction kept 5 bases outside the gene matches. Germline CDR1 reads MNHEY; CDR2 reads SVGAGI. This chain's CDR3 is CASRRDRDDSPLHF. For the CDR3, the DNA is TGTGCCAGCAGGAGGGACAGGGATGATTCACCCCTCCACTTT.